This is a list of T cell receptor beta chains from one sample in a study of persistence of HIV-infected CD4 T cells. Antigens of these TCRs are unknown. Generated by immunoSEQ multiplex PCR, the TCRdb table keeps only in-frame clones and is missing some. The sample holds roughly 43,000 clones, 80% to 90% seen once. Sequenced material: CD4+ T cells sorted from PBMCs after approximately 19-hour stimulation, taken from a patient who received antiretroviral therapy. These receptors were taken from an adult man with HIV who was CMV-seropositive. Both conserved end residues are part of each CDR3. The D gene is left open where the match is weak. Rows give clone size only sometimes, using once, few, many, or a class for an expanded clone.

size: -
D: TRBD1
V: TRBV19
J: TRBJ1-2
DNA: TGTGCCAGTAGTATCTCACAGGGGAACTATGGCTACACCTTC
CDR3: CASSISQGNYGYTF

size: few
D: TRBD1
V: TRBV2
J: TRBJ1-2
DNA: TGTGCCAGCAGCCCGGGACAGGCCAGCTACACCTTC
CDR3: CASSPGQASYTF

size: -
D: -
V: TRBV19
J: TRBJ2-2
DNA: TGTGCCAGTAGCGGAACAACCACCCGATCCTTCGCCTTCGGGGAGCTGTTTTTT
CDR3: CASSGTTTRSFAFGELFF

size: -
D: TRBD1
V: TRBV3-1/TRBV3-2
J: TRBJ1-4
DNA: TGTGCCAGCAGCTTTAACAGGGGTCGGGATGAAAAACTGTTTTTT
CDR3: CASSFNRGRDEKLFF

size: -
D: -
V: TRBV6-5
J: TRBJ1-1
DNA: TGTGCCAGCAATAGAGGGTTAAACACTGAAGCTTTCTTT
CDR3: CASNRGLNTEAFF

size: once
D: -
V: TRBV19
J: TRBJ2-1
DNA: TGTGCCACAACGGGTTACCCCTACAATGAGCAGTTCTTC
CDR3: CATTGYPYNEQFF

size: -
D: -
V: TRBV28
J: TRBJ1-2
DNA: TGTGCCAGCAGTTTCGCGACCGTAAACTATGGCTACACCTTC
CDR3: CASSFATVNYGYTF

size: -
D: -
V: TRBV9
J: TRBJ2-1
DNA: TGTGCCAGCAGCGTAGTGATGGCGGGTTCCTACAATGAGCAGTTCTTC
CDR3: CASSVVMAGSYNEQFF

size: once
D: TRBD1
V: TRBV25-1
J: TRBJ2-7
DNA: TGTGCCAGCAGTCCGACAGGGTCGTACGAGCAGTACTTC
CDR3: CASSPTGSYEQYF

size: few
D: -
V: TRBV20-1
J: TRBJ1-6
DNA: TGCAGTGCTAGTGACAGCAGCTCCTATAATTCACCCCTCCACTTT
CDR3: CSASDSSSYNSPLHF

size: -
D: TRBD2
V: TRBV18
J: TRBJ2-6
DNA: TGTGCCAGCTCACCACCCCGGGGGGCTGGGGCCAACGTCCTGACTTTC
CDR3: CASSPPRGAGANVLTF

size: -
D: -
V: TRBV19
J: TRBJ2-2
DNA: TGTGCCAGTAGTTGGAAGGGGGCCCGGGGGCTCAACACCGGGGAGCTGTTTTTT
CDR3: CASSWKGARGLNTGELFF

size: -
D: TRBD1
V: TRBV6-5
J: TRBJ1-4
DNA: TGTGCCAGCAGGGGACAGGGGATTAATGAAAAACTGTTTTTT
CDR3: CASRGQGINEKLFF

size: few
D: -
V: TRBV10-2
J: TRBJ1-5
DNA: TGCGCCAGCAGTGAAGACCGCAATCAGCCCCAGCATTTT
CDR3: CASSEDRNQPQHF

size: -
D: TRBD1
V: TRBV20-1
J: TRBJ1-4
DNA: TGCAGTGCTAGTGGTCACACAGGGGGCCGTGAAAAACTGTTTTTT
CDR3: CSASGHTGGREKLFF

size: -
D: -
V: TRBV6-6
J: TRBJ1-5
DNA: TGTGCCAGCAGTTCGCGTCAGCCCCAGCATTTT
CDR3: CASSSRQPQHF

size: -
D: -
V: TRBV6-6
J: TRBJ2-2
DNA: TGTGCCAGCAGTTACGCGACATGGGGAACCGGGGAGCTGTTTTTT
CDR3: CASSYATWGTGELFF

size: -
D: -
V: TRBV6-5
J: TRBJ2-4
DNA: TGTGCCAGTGCGCCGGGGACCAAAAACATTCAGTACTTC
CDR3: CASAPGTKNIQYF

size: -
D: -
V: TRBV7-8
J: TRBJ1-4
DNA: TGTGCCAGCAGCTTAGGGGGCCTAACTCGACGGGAAAAACTGTTTTTT
CDR3: CASSLGGLTRREKLFF

size: -
D: -
V: TRBV7-8
J: TRBJ1-1
DNA: TGTGCCAGCAGCCTGGACACCTGGGGCACTGAAGCTTTCTTT
CDR3: CASSLDTWGTEAFF

size: -
D: -
V: TRBV30
J: TRBJ1-1
DNA: TGTGCCTGGATCAAGGGTTGGGGAACCCGGAACACTGAAGCTTTCTTT
CDR3: CAWIKGWGTRNTEAFF

size: -
D: -
V: TRBV18
J: TRBJ1-2
DNA: TGTGCCAGCTCACCGATACAGGCTAAGGGTGGCTACACCTTC
CDR3: CASSPIQAKGGYTF

size: once
D: -
V: TRBV18
J: TRBJ1-1
DNA: TGTGCCAGCTCACCACGAGGGGAGGGTGAAGCTTTCTTT
CDR3: CASSPRGEGEAFF

size: -
D: -
V: TRBV2
J: TRBJ2-3
DNA: TGTGCCAGCAGTGAATGGTACTCCTCAACAGATACGCAGTATTTT
CDR3: CASSEWYSSTDTQYF

size: -
D: -
V: TRBV7-8
J: TRBJ2-3
DNA: TGTGCCAGCAGCTTAGGGGGGCAGGGACCCCCAGATACGCAGTATTTT
CDR3: CASSLGGQGPPDTQYF

size: -
D: TRBD1
V: TRBV24-1
J: TRBJ1-2
DNA: TGTGCCACCAGCCGACAGGGATTTGACTACACCTTC
CDR3: CATSRQGFDYTF

size: -
D: -
V: TRBV4-1
J: TRBJ2-2
DNA: TGCGCCAGCAGCCAACTCCAGTCCACCACCGGGGAGCTGTTTTTT
CDR3: CASSQLQSTTGELFF

size: -
D: -
V: TRBV4-1
J: TRBJ1-1
DNA: TGCGCCAGCAGCCAAAAAGAGGGGAACACTGAAGCTTTCTTT
CDR3: CASSQKEGNTEAFF

size: -
D: -
V: TRBV28
J: TRBJ2-7
DNA: TGTGCCAGCGGGCCGGCAGCTCTCTCCTACGAGCAGTACTTC
CDR3: CASGPAALSYEQYF

size: -
D: TRBD1
V: TRBV10-3
J: TRBJ2-1
DNA: TGTGCCATCAAACCGACAGGGGATAGTAAGGATGAGCAGTTCTTC
CDR3: CAIKPTGDSKDEQFF

size: once
D: TRBD1
V: TRBV19
J: TRBJ1-5
DNA: TGTGCCAGTAGTATCGGCGTGGGCAGGGGGCGGTTCACGCAGCCCCAGCATTTT
CDR3: CASSIGVGRGRFTQPQHF

size: -
D: -
V: TRBV6-1
J: TRBJ2-2
DNA: TGTGCCAGCAGTGAAGGGACGGCGAACACCGGGGAGCTGTTTTTT
CDR3: CASSEGTANTGELFF

size: few
D: -
V: TRBV6-6
J: TRBJ1-3
DNA: TGTGCCAGCAGCCCCGCGGCGAACACCATATATTTT
CDR3: CASSPAANTIYF

size: -
D: -
V: TRBV10-1
J: TRBJ1-2
DNA: TGCGCCAGCAGTGAGACAGGGCGCTATGGCTACACCTTC
CDR3: CASSETGRYGYTF

size: -
D: TRBD1
V: TRBV18
J: TRBJ1-1
DNA: TGTGCCAGCTCCACCACGGGACAGGGGGCGGGTACTGAAGCTTTCTTT
CDR3: CASSTTGQGAGTEAFF

size: -
D: -
V: TRBV3-1/TRBV3-2
J: TRBJ1-5
DNA: TGTGCCAGCGGTTCAGGTAATCAGCCCCAGCATTTT
CDR3: CASGSGNQPQHF

size: -
D: -
V: TRBV6-5
J: TRBJ2-7
DNA: TGTGCCAGCGAAGGAAAAGGGGGTGCTTACGAGCAGTACTTC
CDR3: CASEGKGGAYEQYF

size: -
D: -
V: TRBV27
J: TRBJ1-1
DNA: TGTGCCAGCAGTTCCCGAACAGGCAATTACATGAACACTGAAGCTTTCTTT
CDR3: CASSSRTGNYMNTEAFF

size: -
D: -
V: TRBV3-1/TRBV3-2
J: TRBJ1-1
DNA: TGTGCCAGCAGCCAGGGCGTTGGACAGCGGAACACTGAAGCTTTCTTT
CDR3: CASSQGVGQRNTEAFF

size: few
D: -
V: TRBV6-1
J: TRBJ1-2
DNA: TGTGCCAGCAGTGATTGGGGCTACACCTTC
CDR3: CASSDWGYTF

size: -
D: -
V: TRBV28
J: TRBJ2-7
DNA: TGTGCCAGCAGTTTCGGGCCACCCCCTTCCTACGAGCAGTACTTC
CDR3: CASSFGPPPSYEQYF

size: -
D: -
V: TRBV5-4
J: TRBJ1-1
DNA: TGTGCCAGCAGCCCCGGGGGGATGGGGAACACTGAAGCTTTCTTT
CDR3: CASSPGGMGNTEAFF

size: -
D: TRBD2
V: TRBV27
J: TRBJ2-1
DNA: TGTGCCAGCAGTCCCCGTGGGGGGAGGGGTCATGAGCAGTTCTTC
CDR3: CASSPRGGRGHEQFF

size: -
D: -
V: TRBV9
J: TRBJ2-2
DNA: TGTGCCAGCACCAAGAACACCGGGGAGCTGTTTTTT
CDR3: CASTKNTGELFF

size: -
D: -
V: TRBV7-6
J: TRBJ2-5
DNA: TGTGCCAGCAGCTTTGGAGGCCAAGAGACCCAGTACTTC
CDR3: CASSFGGQETQYF

size: -
D: -
V: TRBV20-1
J: TRBJ2-7
DNA: TGCAGTGCTAGTGAATCCCACGAGCAGTACTTC
CDR3: CSASESHEQYF

size: -
D: -
V: TRBV3-1/TRBV3-2
J: TRBJ1-5
DNA: TGTGCCAGCAGCCAGGAGGGCAGGGGTGGGCAGCCCCAGCATTTT
CDR3: CASSQEGRGGQPQHF

size: -
D: -
V: TRBV2
J: TRBJ2-2
DNA: TGTGCCAGCAGTTACAAGGACAATAGCGGCGGGGAGCTGTTTTTT
CDR3: CASSYKDNSGGELFF

size: -
D: TRBD1
V: TRBV9
J: TRBJ2-6
DNA: TGTGCCAGCAGCCCCCGGGACAGCTCTGGGGCCAACGTCCTGACTTTC
CDR3: CASSPRDSSGANVLTF

size: -
D: -
V: TRBV6-5
J: TRBJ1-5
DNA: TGTGCCAGCCTTGCGATAGGGCCCCAGCATTTT
CDR3: CASLAIGPQHF

size: -
D: -
V: TRBV7-8
J: TRBJ1-2
DNA: TGTGCCAGCAGCTTTTCGGACAGACTATATGGCTACACCTTC
CDR3: CASSFSDRLYGYTF

size: few
D: -
V: TRBV30
J: TRBJ1-3
DNA: TGTGCCTGGAGTGTACTAAGTAAGGCGGCCTTAAAATCATCTGGAAACACCATATATTTT
CDR3: CAWSVLSKAALKSSGNTIYF

size: -
D: -
V: TRBV2
J: TRBJ2-1
DNA: TGTGCCAGCAGGGGGGACCTCTCAAATGAGCAGTTCTTC
CDR3: CASRGDLSNEQFF

size: -
D: -
V: TRBV19
J: TRBJ1-2
DNA: TGTGCCAGTAGTATGAACAGCTATGGCTACACCTTC
CDR3: CASSMNSYGYTF

size: once
D: -
V: TRBV5-4
J: TRBJ1-4
DNA: TGTGCCAGCAGCCTCGACTTTGCAACTAATGAAAAACTGTTTTTT
CDR3: CASSLDFATNEKLFF